The present entry profiles one T cell receptor beta chain with its context. The antigen remains unidentified. A second roughly 6 to 11 cycle PCR used barcoded and J-beta primers. MiXCR, run by TCRdb on the 5' RACE reads, gives a single entry per CDR3 protein. The sample lists around 1.5 million distinct CDR3 sequences; approximately 59% were seen once. CDR3 length equals 14 residues. CDR1 and CDR2 from the germline V gene are SNHLY and FYNNEI. Trimming at V came to 11 bases and at J to 4 bases, leaving 12 bases not matched to a gene. Each individual donor underwent a draw of about 9.1 milliliters of peripheral blood. This sample is drawn from a study of blood T cells in healthy people across ages. Study-wide results and caveats: Naive T cell percentage showed a strong correlation with TCR beta diversity.

This TCR was recovered from a man aged 18 to 29 in good health. The sequenced sample was blood. V is TRBV2 and J is TRBJ2-3; TRBD2 matches at 7 bases. The CDR3 DNA follows: TGTGCCGCCTCTAGCGGTGGGGCTCCAGATACGCAGTATTTT. This translates into CAASSGGAPDTQYF.